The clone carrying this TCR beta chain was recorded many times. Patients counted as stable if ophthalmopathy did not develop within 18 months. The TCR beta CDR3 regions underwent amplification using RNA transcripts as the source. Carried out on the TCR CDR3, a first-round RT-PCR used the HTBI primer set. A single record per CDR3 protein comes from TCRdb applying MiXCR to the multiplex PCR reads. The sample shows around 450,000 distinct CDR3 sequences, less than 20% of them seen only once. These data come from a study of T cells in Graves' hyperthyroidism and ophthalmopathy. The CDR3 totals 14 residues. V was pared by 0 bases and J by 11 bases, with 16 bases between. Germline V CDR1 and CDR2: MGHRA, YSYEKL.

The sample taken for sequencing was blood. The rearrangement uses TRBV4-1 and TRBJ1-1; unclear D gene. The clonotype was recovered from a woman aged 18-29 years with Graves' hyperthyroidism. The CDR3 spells CASSQDKKGPEAFF. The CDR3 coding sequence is TGCGCCAGCAGCCAAGATAAAAAAGGGCCGGAGGCTTTCTTT.